This T cell receptor beta chain was documented in a study of cytomegalovirus exposure and HLA in healthy donors. Germline CDR1 and CDR2: MNHEY and SVGAGI. Trimming shortened V by 7 bases and J by 6 bases, and 8 bases separated the two germline ends. This CDR3 is built from 11 residues. A multiplex PCR was run with 60 Vbeta primers and 13 Jbeta primers. Only in-frame clones appear in the TCRdb table, and some are missing; sequencing was by immunoSEQ multiplex PCR. The table records about 190,000 clones, around 85% of them present only once. The sequenced sample consisted of PBMCs. The chain recombines TRBV6-5 with TRBJ2-3, with D uncertain. This clonotype was obtained from a man aged 18 to 29 in good health and CMV-seronegative. CDR3 protein: CASTRRDTQYF. The CDR3 nucleotides read TGTGCCAGCACCCGGCGGGATACGCAGTATTTT.